Following are 21 T cell receptor beta chains from one sample sequenced in a study of cytomegalovirus exposure and HLA in healthy donors. The PCR used 60 Vbeta and 13 Jbeta primers. Here immunoSEQ multiplex PCR was the method, and the copy in TCRdb shows in-frame clones only, minus some. The data hold approximately 190,000 clones, with about 80% observed a single time. The sequencing sample was made of PBMCs. These receptors all come from a woman aged 45-65 years in good health and CMV-seropositive.

The chain carries TRBV4-1 and TRBJ1-2; 9 positions match TRBD1. V was clipped by 3 bases and J by 5 bases; unmatched bases: 7. The germline V gene encodes CDR1 MGHRA and CDR2 YSYEKL. The CDR3 totals 15 residues. DNA of the CDR3: TGCGCCAGCAGCCATCCAGTGGGACAGGGTTATGGCTACACCTTC. It is translated as CASSHPVGQGYGYTF.

This rearrangement joins TRBV6-5 to TRBJ2-7, with D possibly being TRBD2 (5 bases). CDR3 length equals 13 residues. Germline V gene sequence: CDR1 MNHEY, CDR2 SVGAGI. V dropped 8 bases and J dropped 5 bases, with 16 bases sitting between them. CDR3 residues: CASSQSGLHEQYF. In DNA form, the CDR3 reads TGTGCCAGCTCCCAATCGGGGTTGCACGAGCAGTACTTC.

This chain connects TRBV19 to TRBJ1-1; maybe TRBD1 (5 bases). Germline CDR1 and CDR2: LNHDA and SQIVND (reference sequence). The length of the CDR3 is 14 residues. V lost 5 bases and J lost 0, with 10 bases in between. The DNA for the CDR3 is TGTGCCAGTAGTTTAACAGGTCTGAACACTGAAGCTTTCTTT. This gives the protein CASSLTGLNTEAFF.

V and J are TRBV6-5 and TRBJ2-2, with a tentative D call TRBD2 (6 bases). Trimming shortened V by 0 bases and J by 6 bases, and 11 bases separated the two germline ends. This CDR3 is 15 amino acids long. In germline, CDR1 is MNHEY, CDR2 SVGAGI. CDR3 loop: CASSYSRGPAGELFF. DNA of the CDR3: TGTGCCAGCAGTTACTCGCGGGGACCCGCCGGGGAGCTGTTTTTT.

The chain combines TRBV29-1 with TRBJ2-3, with D possibly matching TRBD1 (6 bases). V was shortened by 2 bases and J by 3 bases, with 15 bases between the two germline ends. This CDR3 has 15 amino acids. Germline lookup yields CDR1 SQVTM and CDR2 ANQGSEA. The chain's CDR3 is CSVETQGRGTDTQYF. The CDR3 DNA is TGCAGCGTTGAAACGCAGGGGAGAGGGACAGATACGCAGTATTTT.

The V gene is TRBV7-2, the J gene TRBJ2-3; 10 nucleotides match TRBD2. This CDR3 contains 16 residues. The V gene end was trimmed by 5 bases and the J gene end by 6 bases; junction bases not matched to a gene: 11. Germline lookup yields CDR1 SGHTA and CDR2 FQGNSA. DNA of the CDR3: TGTGCCAGCAGCATATTACTAGCGGGACTGGGGGATACGCAGTATTTT. This sequence encodes CASSILLAGLGDTQYF. Together with reference TRBV7-2 and TRBJ2-3, the CDR3 gives the full variable domain: GAGVSQSPSNKVTEKGKDVELRCDPISGHTALYWYRQSLGQGLEFLIYFQGNSAPDKSGLPSDRFSAERTGGSVSTLTIQRTQQEDSAVYLCASSILLAGLGDTQYFGPGTRLTVL.

The CDR3 sequence is CSVLPAIAPNTIYF. The CDR3 nucleotides are TGCAGCGTGTTACCGGCCATAGCCCCAAACACCATATATTTT. The chain joins TRBV29-1 to TRBJ1-3; D remains ambiguous. This CDR3 contains 14 residues. Between the trimmed V and J ends, which lost 6 bases and 6 bases, there was a span of 18 bases. The germline CDR1 and CDR2 sequences are SQVTM and ANQGSEA.

Remarks on this clone: Its ends do not fully match the called genes, so a read error is possible. J is TRBJ1-2 and V is TRBV7-9; 7 bases agree with TRBD1. The germline CDR1 and CDR2 sequences are SEHNR and FQNEAQ (reference sequence). The CDR3 consists of 13 residues. The CDR3 DNA follows: TGCGCCAGCAGCCAGGGGGGAGTCTATGGCTACACCTTC. Protein: CASSQGGVYGYTF.

Concerning this clone itself: The sample has other DNA sequences that encode this CDR3 too. This rearrangement joins TRBV7-2 to TRBJ2-7, with 7 positions matching TRBD1. Germline assignment: CDR1 SGHTA and CDR2 FQGNSA. Trimming at V came to 1 base and at J to 2 bases, leaving 5 bases not matched to a gene. CDR3 length equals 15 residues. The CDR3 spells CASSLGQGFTYEQYF. Written as DNA, the CDR3 is TGTGCCAGCAGCTTAGGACAGGGCTTTACCTACGAGCAGTACTTC.

This clone has only a few counts. This chain links TRBV28 with TRBJ1-2; D is unresolved. The CDR3 is 14 residues long. Trimming shortened V by 3 bases and J by 0 bases, and 8 bases separated the two germline ends. CDR1 and CDR2 from the germline V gene are MDHEN and SYDVKM. CDR3 coding DNA: TGTGCCAGCAGTTTTAACGCAGCTAACTATGGCTACACCTTC. The encoded protein is CASSFNAANYGYTF.

The CDR3 loop is CATSRDRVSGGFETQYF. In DNA form, the CDR3 reads TGTGCCACCAGCAGAGATCGGGTTAGCGGGGGGTTTGAGACCCAGTACTTC. The V gene is TRBV15, the J gene TRBJ2-5; 10 nucleotides agree with TRBD2. This CDR3 comprises 17 residues. Unmatched junction bases numbered 9, after V lost 0 bases and J lost 5 bases. The germline V gene has CDR1 LNHNV and CDR2 YYDKDF (reference sequence).

CDR3 amino acids: CASSLARGDQPQHF. In nucleotides, the CDR3 is TGTGCCAGCAGCTTAGCGCGGGGAGATCAGCCCCAGCATTTT. The chain combines TRBV7-9 with TRBJ1-5, with unresolved D. The CDR3 spans 14 residues. The germline CDR1 and CDR2 sequences are SEHNR and FQNEAQ (reference sequence). Trimming removed 0 bases from V and 5 bases from J, with 8 bases in between.

This clone was detected only once. This chain joins TRBV7-2 and TRBJ2-5; D ambiguous. Germline CDR1 and CDR2: SGHTA and FQGNSA. This CDR3 has 14 residues. With 1 base removed from V and 1 base from J, the gap between germline ends came to 7 bases. The CDR3 region has the DNA TGTGCCAGCAGCTTAGTGGCACCCCAAGAGACCCAGTACTTC. As protein: CASSLVAPQETQYF. Filled out from reference TRBV7-2 and TRBJ2-5, the complete variable domain reads GAGVSQSPSNKVTEKGKDVELRCDPISGHTALYWYRQSLGQGLEFLIYFQGNSAPDKSGLPSDRFSAERTGGSVSTLTIQRTQQEDSAVYLCASSLVAPQETQYFGPGTRLLVL.

J is TRBJ2-7 and V is TRBV6-1; 10 bases align to TRBD1. V was pared by 11 bases and J by 7 bases, with 8 bases of the junction left unmatched. Germline CDR1 is MNHNS and CDR2 is SASEGT. CDR3 length equals 12 residues. The CDR3 region is CAGRQGAREQYF. CDR3 coding DNA: TGTGCCGGAAGACAGGGGGCGCGGGAGCAGTACTTC.

V gene TRBV4-2 combines with J gene TRBJ2-7, with D possibly being TRBD2 (6 bases). This CDR3 has 14 amino acids. Trimming removed 2 bases from V and 2 bases from J, with 10 bases in between. Germline V CDR1 and CDR2: LGHNA, YNFKEQ. Written as DNA, the CDR3 is TGTGCCAGCAGCCAACGGGACTTCCCCTACGAGCAGTACTTC. This encodes CASSQRDFPYEQYF.

This chain joins TRBV2 and TRBJ2-5, with D possibly matching TRBD2 (5 bases). V dropped 2 bases and J dropped 0 bases, with 7 bases sitting between them. The CDR3 contains 14 residues. Per germline, CDR1 SNHLY and CDR2 FYNNEI. In nucleotides, the CDR3 is TGTGCCAGCAGTGAAACCGGGAACCAAGAGACCCAGTACTTC. This gives the protein CASSETGNQETQYF.

The chain joins TRBV7-6 to TRBJ1-2; TRBD1 is a possible D gene (5 bases). The germline V and J ends were trimmed by 11 bases and 4 bases, with 17 bases remaining between them. Germline lookup yields CDR1 SGHVS and CDR2 FNYEAQ. CDR3 size: 13 residues. The CDR3: CARQTRVCYGYTF. CDR3 bases: TGTGCCCGCCAGACCAGGGTATGCTATGGCTACACCTTC.

The chain carries TRBV5-1 and TRBJ1-3, with D perhaps TRBD1 (5 bases). Germline CDR1 SGHRS, CDR2 YFSETQ. Trimming shortened V by 0 bases and J by 0 bases, and 16 bases separated the two germline ends. The CDR3 sequence is 18 residues long. The CDR3 bases are TGCGCCAGCAGCTTGGGCTCAGGGCCCACGGGCTCTGGAAACACCATATATTTT. Translated: CASSLGSGPTGSGNTIYF.

The rearrangement uses TRBV5-5 and TRBJ1-5, with 8 positions matching TRBD1. Trimming removed 4 bases from V and 8 bases from J; junction bases left unmatched: 11. The germline CDR1 and CDR2 sequences are SGHKS and YYEKEE (reference sequence). There are 15 residues in the CDR3. The CDR3 bases are TGTGCCAGCAGCCTGACTCGGACAGGGTTTGAGCCCCAGCATTTT. As protein: CASSLTRTGFEPQHF.

CDR3 loop: CASGYILAGSGETQYF. The CDR3 region has the DNA TGTGCTAGTGGTTATATCCTAGCGGGGTCCGGGGAGACCCAGTACTTC. V is TRBV12-5 and J is TRBJ2-5, with 9 bases matching TRBD2. J gave up 5 bases and V 4 bases, and 11 bases lay outside the gene matches. The germline V gene has CDR1 LGHNT and CDR2 FRNRAP. The CDR3 has 16 residues.

V usage is TRBV7-8 and J usage is TRBJ1-1; a possible D gene is TRBD1 (5 bases). This CDR3 has 14 residues. V gave up 1 base and J gave up 4 bases, with 10 bases separating them. Germline CDR1 is SGHVS and CDR2 is FQNEAQ. The CDR3 DNA sequence: TGTGCCAGCAGCTTAGGAAGCGGGGGCACTGAAGCTTTCTTT. It is translated as CASSLGSGGTEAFF.